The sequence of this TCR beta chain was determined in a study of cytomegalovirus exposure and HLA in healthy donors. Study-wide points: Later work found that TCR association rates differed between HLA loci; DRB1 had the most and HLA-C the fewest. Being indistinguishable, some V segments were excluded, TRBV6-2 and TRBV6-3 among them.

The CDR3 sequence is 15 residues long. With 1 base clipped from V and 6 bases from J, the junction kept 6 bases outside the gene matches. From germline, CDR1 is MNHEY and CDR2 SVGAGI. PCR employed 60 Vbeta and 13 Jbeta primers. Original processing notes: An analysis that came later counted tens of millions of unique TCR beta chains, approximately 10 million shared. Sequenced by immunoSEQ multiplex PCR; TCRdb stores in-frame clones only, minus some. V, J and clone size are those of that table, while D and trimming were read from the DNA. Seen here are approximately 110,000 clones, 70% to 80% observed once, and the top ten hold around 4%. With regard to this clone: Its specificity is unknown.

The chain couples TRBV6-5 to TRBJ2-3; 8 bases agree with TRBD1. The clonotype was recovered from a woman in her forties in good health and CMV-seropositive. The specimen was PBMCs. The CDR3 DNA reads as TGTGCCAGCAGTTACTTGGGACAGGACGTCGATACGCAGTATTTT. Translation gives CASSYLGQDVDTQYF.